A selection of T cell receptor beta chains follows, all from one sample in a study of persistence of HIV-infected CD4 T cells. These receptors' targets are unknown. TCRdb keeps only in-frame clones here, not all; method: immunoSEQ multiplex PCR. This sample carries about 32,000 clones, approximately 70% of them seen once, and the ten largest clones take roughly 1.3%. The sequenced sample was CD4+ T cells sorted from PBMCs after 18-hour stimulation, obtained from a patient who received antiretroviral therapy. These receptor sequences come from an adult man with HIV who was CMV-seropositive. CDR3s include the opening cysteine and the closing phenylalanine or tryptophan. Fields, in order: V gene, D gene, J gene, clone size, CDR3 DNA, CDR3 protein. A D gene is named only where the DNA matches it firmly. Clone size is given for some rows only: seen once, a few or many times, or a class if the clone is expanded.

>TRBV7-2|NA|TRBJ2-7|few
TGTGCCAGCAGCTTGAGATTGGGGCAGACGAACGAGCAGTACTTC
CASSLRLGQTNEQYF
>TRBV29-1|NA|TRBJ1-1|NA
TGCAGCGCCGGGTGGGAAACTGAAGCTTTCTTT
CSAGWETEAFF
>TRBV5-1|TRBD1|TRBJ2-2|NA
TGCGCCAGCAGCTTGTGGCAGGGGGTGGACGGGGAGCTGTTTTTT
CASSLWQGVDGELFF
>TRBV5-1|TRBD1|TRBJ2-1|NA
TGCGCCAGCAGAGCCGGGACAGACTACAATGAGCAGTTCTTC
CASRAGTDYNEQFF
>TRBV6-5|NA|TRBJ2-7|NA
TGTGCCAGCAACGGAGGCGGTCCCTACGAGCAGTACTTC
CASNGGGPYEQYF
>TRBV4-1|NA|TRBJ1-2|NA
TGCGCCAGCAGCCAAGAGGGCTCAATCAGGGAAGGCTACACCTTC
CASSQEGSIREGYTF
>TRBV7-3|TRBD1|TRBJ2-3|NA
TGTGCCAGCAGCCGCGGGACAGGGGGCCGGGATACGCAGTATTTT
CASSRGTGGRDTQYF
>TRBV13|NA|TRBJ2-3|NA
TGTGCCAGCAGCCTCAGGTCTGCCCTCACAGATACGCAGTATTTT
CASSLRSALTDTQYF
>TRBV18|NA|TRBJ2-1|NA
TGTGCCAGCTCACCTCTTCGGGGGAGGGGGATGGATGAGCAGTTCTTC
CASSPLRGRGMDEQFF
>TRBV7-2|NA|TRBJ1-1|NA
TGTGCCAGCAGCTCACAAGGAATGAACACTGAAGCTTTCTTT
CASSSQGMNTEAFF
>TRBV4-1|NA|TRBJ2-5|NA
TGCGCCAGCAGCCAAGATAGGGAAGTAATCGGGGGGACCCAGTACTTC
CASSQDREVIGGTQYF
>TRBV19|NA|TRBJ2-1|NA
TGTGCCAGTAGTATCTCTTTTAGCTCCTACAATGAGCAGTTCTTC
CASSISFSSYNEQFF
>TRBV3-1/TRBV3-2|NA|TRBJ2-7|NA
TGTGCCAGCAGCCAAGGATTAGGGACCAACTTC
CASSQGLGTNF
>TRBV5-4|TRBD2|TRBJ2-1|NA
TGTGCCAGCAGCCCCCGGGGGGGGGTGTCCTACAATGAGCAGTTCTTC
CASSPRGGVSYNEQFF
>TRBV7-9|NA|TRBJ2-2|NA
TGTGCCAGCAGCTTAGCCCCGACCAGCGTCTCCGGGGAGCTGTTTTTT
CASSLAPTSVSGELFF
>TRBV7-2|NA|TRBJ2-7|once
TGTGCCAGCAGCTCGGGGACGGGAAACTACGAGCAGTACTTC
CASSSGTGNYEQYF
>TRBV11-3|TRBD2|TRBJ2-3|NA
TGTGCCAGCAGCTTGGGACTAAAGTCTCCAGATACGCAGTATTTT
CASSLGLKSPDTQYF
>TRBV25-1|NA|TRBJ1-6|NA
TGTGCCAGCAGTGTAGGCAGCTCCTATAATTCACCCCTCCACTTT
CASSVGSSYNSPLHF
>TRBV7-2|TRBD2|TRBJ2-7|NA
TGTGCCAGCAGCTTCACTAGCGGCTCCTACGAGCAGTACTTC
CASSFTSGSYEQYF
>TRBV7-2|NA|TRBJ2-7|few
TGTGCCAGCAGCGCCTACAGACTCTACGAGCAGTACTTC
CASSAYRLYEQYF
>TRBV12-5|TRBD2|TRBJ2-1|NA
TGTGCTAGTGGTATAGCGGGGGGCAGGAATGAGCAGTTCTTC
CASGIAGGRNEQFF
>TRBV5-4|NA|TRBJ2-7|NA
TGTGCCAGCAGTAGACAGGACTACGAGCAGTACTTC
CASSRQDYEQYF
>TRBV4-1|NA|TRBJ1-2|once
TGCGCCAGCAGCCGAGGGACCTTAACGAACTATGGCTACACCTTC
CASSRGTLTNYGYTF
>TRBV4-1|NA|TRBJ2-1|few
TGCGCCAGCAGCCGAGGCGGCAGAGACAATGAGCAGTTCTTC
CASSRGGRDNEQFF
>TRBV7-9|NA|TRBJ2-6|few
TGTGCCAGCAGCTTATTTACAGGATCTGGGGCCAACGTCCTGACTTTC
CASSLFTGSGANVLTF
>TRBV5-1|TRBD1|TRBJ1-4|NA
TGCGCCAGCAGCACCGGACAGGGGGGTACGAAAAAACTGTTTTTT
CASSTGQGGTKKLFF
>TRBV19|TRBD2|TRBJ2-3|NA
TGTGCCAGTAGTATTGTGACTAGCGGGGGAACAGATACGCAGTATTTT
CASSIVTSGGTDTQYF
>TRBV25-1|NA|TRBJ1-4|NA
TGTGCCAGCAGTGGAACCCGACAGTGGGGAAATGAAAAACTGTTTTTT
CASSGTRQWGNEKLFF
>TRBV24-1|NA|TRBJ2-3|NA
TGTGCCACCCGTCAGGGGGGGAGGGAAGATACGCAGTATTTT
CATRQGGREDTQYF
>TRBV15|NA|TRBJ1-1|few
TGTGCCACCAGCAGACCCCTCGACCCGGAGGCTTTCTTT
CATSRPLDPEAFF
>TRBV25-1|NA|TRBJ1-3|NA
TGTGCCAGCAGTGACGGCAGTCTTGTTGGAAACACCATATATTTT
CASSDGSLVGNTIYF
>TRBV5-5|NA|TRBJ2-6|NA
TGTGCCAGCAGCTCCACCCCGGGGTCGGACTCTGGGGCCAACGTCCTGACTTTC
CASSSTPGSDSGANVLTF
>TRBV6-1|NA|TRBJ1-3|once
TGTGCCAGCAGTGAAGACGCCGGAAACACCATATATTTT
CASSEDAGNTIYF
>TRBV28|TRBD2|TRBJ2-1|NA
TGTGCCAGCAGCGAGGTGGTGGGGCTAGCGGGGGGCAATGAGCAGTTCTTC
CASSEVVGLAGGNEQFF
>TRBV19|NA|TRBJ1-2|NA
TGTGCCAGTAGTCTTCAACGCAAATCGGAGGGCTACACCTTC
CASSLQRKSEGYTF
>TRBV4-1|NA|TRBJ1-2|NA
TGCGCCAGCAGCCAAGGGGCTGTAAGGGAGGACTATGGCTACACCTTC
CASSQGAVREDYGYTF
>TRBV28|TRBD1|TRBJ1-3|NA
TGTGGCGGACAGGGTGCCAACTCTGGAAACACCATATATTTT
CGGQGANSGNTIYF
>TRBV4-1|TRBD1|TRBJ1-2|NA
TGCGCCAGCAGTCATCCGGGACAGGGGATCTATGGCTACACCTTC
CASSHPGQGIYGYTF
>TRBV3-1/TRBV3-2|NA|TRBJ2-1|NA
TGTGCCAGCAGCCAAACGCAGGACGGGCAGTTCTTC
CASSQTQDGQFF